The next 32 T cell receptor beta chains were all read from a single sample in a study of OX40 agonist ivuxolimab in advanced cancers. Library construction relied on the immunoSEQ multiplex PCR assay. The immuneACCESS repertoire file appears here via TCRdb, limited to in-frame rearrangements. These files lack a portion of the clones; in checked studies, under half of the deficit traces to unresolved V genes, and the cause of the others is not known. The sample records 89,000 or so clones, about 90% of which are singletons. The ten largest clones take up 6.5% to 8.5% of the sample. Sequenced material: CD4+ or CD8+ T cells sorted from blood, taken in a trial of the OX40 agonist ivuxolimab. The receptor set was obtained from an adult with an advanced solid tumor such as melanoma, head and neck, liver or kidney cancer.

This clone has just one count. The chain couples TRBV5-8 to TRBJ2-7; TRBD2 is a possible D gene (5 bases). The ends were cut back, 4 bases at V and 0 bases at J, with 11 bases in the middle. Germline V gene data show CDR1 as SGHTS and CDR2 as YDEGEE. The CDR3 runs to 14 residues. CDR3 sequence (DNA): TGTGCCAGCAGCCTCGGGGAAGGCTCCTACGAGCAGTACGTC. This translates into CASSLGEGSYEQYV.

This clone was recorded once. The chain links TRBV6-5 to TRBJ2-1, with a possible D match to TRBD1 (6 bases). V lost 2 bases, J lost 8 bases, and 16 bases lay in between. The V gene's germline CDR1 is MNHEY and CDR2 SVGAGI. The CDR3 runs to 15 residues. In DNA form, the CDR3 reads TGTGCCAGCAGTTACGGCGTCCAGGGGCCCTATGAGCAGTTCTTC. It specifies CASSYGVQGPYEQFF.

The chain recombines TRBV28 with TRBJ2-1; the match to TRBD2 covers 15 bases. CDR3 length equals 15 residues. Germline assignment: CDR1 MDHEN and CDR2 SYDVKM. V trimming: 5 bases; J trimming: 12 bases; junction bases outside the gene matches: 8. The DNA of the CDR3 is TGTGCCAGCAGTCCATGGACTAGCGGGGGGGAGGGGCAGTTCTTC. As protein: CASSPWTSGGEGQFF. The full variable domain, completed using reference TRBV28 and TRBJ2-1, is DVKVTQSSRYLVKRTGEKVFLECVQDMDHENMFWYRQDPGLGLRLIYFSYDVKMKEKGDIPEGYSVSREKKERFSLILESASTNQTSMYLCASSPWTSGGEGQFFGPGTRLTVL.

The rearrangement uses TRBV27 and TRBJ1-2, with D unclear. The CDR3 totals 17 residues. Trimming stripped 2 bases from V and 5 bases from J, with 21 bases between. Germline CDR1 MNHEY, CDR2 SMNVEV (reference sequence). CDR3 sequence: CASSLPLGMKMGYGYTF. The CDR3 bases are TGTGCCAGCAGTTTACCCCTGGGGATGAAAATGGGATATGGCTACACCTTC.

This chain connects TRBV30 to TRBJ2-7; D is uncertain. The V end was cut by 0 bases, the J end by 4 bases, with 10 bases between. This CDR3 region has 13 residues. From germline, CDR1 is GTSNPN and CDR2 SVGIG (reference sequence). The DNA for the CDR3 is TGTGCCTGGAGTGTTAACACTGCTTACGAGCAGTACTTC. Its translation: CAWSVNTAYEQYF.

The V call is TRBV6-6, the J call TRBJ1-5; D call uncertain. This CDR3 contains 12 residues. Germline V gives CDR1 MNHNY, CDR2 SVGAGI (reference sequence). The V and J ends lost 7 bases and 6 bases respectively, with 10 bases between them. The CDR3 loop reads CASTLAAQPQHF. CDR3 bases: TGTGCCAGCACCCTAGCCGCTCAGCCCCAGCATTTT.

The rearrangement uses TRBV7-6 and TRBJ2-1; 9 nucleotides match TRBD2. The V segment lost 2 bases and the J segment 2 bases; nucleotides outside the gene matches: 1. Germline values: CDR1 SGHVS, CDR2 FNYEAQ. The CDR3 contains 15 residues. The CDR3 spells CASSLSGRTYNEQFF. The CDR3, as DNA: TGTGCCAGCAGCTTAAGCGGGAGGACCTACAATGAGCAGTTCTTC.

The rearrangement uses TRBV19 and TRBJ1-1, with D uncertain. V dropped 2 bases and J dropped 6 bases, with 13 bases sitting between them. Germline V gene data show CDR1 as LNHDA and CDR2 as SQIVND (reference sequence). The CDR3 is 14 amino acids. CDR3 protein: CASSIWGAGAEAFF. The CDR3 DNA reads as TGTGCCAGTAGTATATGGGGAGCTGGGGCTGAAGCTTTCTTT.

CDR3: CASSDGYGSYEQYV. The CDR3 DNA reads as TGTGCCAGCAGTGACGGTTACGGTTCCTACGAGCAGTACGTC. This chain connects TRBV2 to TRBJ2-7; D not resolved. The V gene's germline CDR1 is SNHLY and CDR2 FYNNEI. Trimming took 3 bases from V and 1 from J, leaving 10 bases between them. The CDR3 sequence is 14 residues long.

This CDR3 is CASSFGGTEAFF. The CDR3, as DNA: TGTGCCAGCAGCTTCGGGGGGACTGAAGCTTTCTTT. The chain recombines TRBV13 with TRBJ1-1; maybe TRBD1 (5 bases). Trimming removed 3 bases at V and 5 bases at J, with 7 bases between. CDR3 length: 12 residues. Germline CDR1 PRHDT, CDR2 FYEKMQ (reference sequence).

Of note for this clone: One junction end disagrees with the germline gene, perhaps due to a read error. DNA of the CDR3: TGTGCCAGCAGCCTAGCGGGGAGCTCCTACAATGAGCAGTTCTTC. This encodes CASSLAGSSYNEQFF. The V gene is TRBV7-6, the J gene TRBJ2-1; 9 bases match TRBD2. CDR1 is SGHVS, CDR2 FNYEAQ, per germline. The CDR3 is 15 residues long.

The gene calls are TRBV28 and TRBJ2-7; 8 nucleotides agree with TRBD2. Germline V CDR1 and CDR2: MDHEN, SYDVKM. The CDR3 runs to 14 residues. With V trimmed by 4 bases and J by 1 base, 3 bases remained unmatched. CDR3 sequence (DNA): TGTGCCAGCAGTTCCAGCGGGAGATCCTACGAGCAGTACGTC. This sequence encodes CASSSSGRSYEQYV.

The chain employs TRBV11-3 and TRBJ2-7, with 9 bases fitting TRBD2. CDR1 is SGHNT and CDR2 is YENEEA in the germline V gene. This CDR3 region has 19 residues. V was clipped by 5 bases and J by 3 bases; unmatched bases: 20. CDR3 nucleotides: TGTGCCAGCAGCCCAGGCCCGGCGAGCGGGGGGCCTATCCTCTACGAGCAGTACTTC. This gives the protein CASSPGPASGGPILYEQYF.

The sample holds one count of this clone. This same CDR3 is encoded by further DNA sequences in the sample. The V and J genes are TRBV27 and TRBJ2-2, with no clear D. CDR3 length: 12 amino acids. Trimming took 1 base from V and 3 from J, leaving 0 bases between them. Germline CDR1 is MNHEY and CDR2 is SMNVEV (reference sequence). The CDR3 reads CASSLYTGELFF. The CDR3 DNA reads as TGTGCCAGCAGTTTATACACCGGGGAGCTGTTTTTT.

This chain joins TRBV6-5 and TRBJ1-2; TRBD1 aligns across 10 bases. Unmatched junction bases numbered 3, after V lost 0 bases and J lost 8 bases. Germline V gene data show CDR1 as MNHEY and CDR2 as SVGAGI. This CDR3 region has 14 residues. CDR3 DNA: TGTGCCAGCAGTTACTCGGACAGGGGGATCGGCTACACCTTC. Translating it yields CASSYSDRGIGYTF.

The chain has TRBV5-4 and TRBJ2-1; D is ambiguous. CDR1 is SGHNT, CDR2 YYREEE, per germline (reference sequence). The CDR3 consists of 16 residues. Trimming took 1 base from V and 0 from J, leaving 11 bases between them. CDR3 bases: TGTGCCAGCAGCTTGAGGCCGGCGGTCTCCTACAATGAGCAGTTCTTC. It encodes CASSLRPAVSYNEQFF. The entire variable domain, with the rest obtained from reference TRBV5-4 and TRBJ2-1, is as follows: ETGVTQSPTHLIKTRGQQVTLRCSSQSGHNTVSWYQQALGQGPQFIFQYYREEENGRGNFPPRFSGLQFPNYSSELNVNALELDDSALYLCASSLRPAVSYNEQFFGPGTRLTVL.

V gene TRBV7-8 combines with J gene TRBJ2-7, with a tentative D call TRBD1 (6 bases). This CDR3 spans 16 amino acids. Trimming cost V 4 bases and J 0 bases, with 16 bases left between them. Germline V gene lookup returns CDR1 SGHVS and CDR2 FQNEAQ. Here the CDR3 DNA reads TGTGCCAGCAGCTCACTTAGGGGGATAAGCTCCTACGAGCAGTACTTC. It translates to CASSSLRGISSYEQYF.

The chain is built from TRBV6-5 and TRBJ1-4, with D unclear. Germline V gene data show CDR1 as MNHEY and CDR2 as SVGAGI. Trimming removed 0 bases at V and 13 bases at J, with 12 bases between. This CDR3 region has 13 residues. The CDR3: CASSYSGRTLLFF. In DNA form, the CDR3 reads TGTGCCAGCAGTTACTCGGGCAGAACCTTACTGTTTTTT.

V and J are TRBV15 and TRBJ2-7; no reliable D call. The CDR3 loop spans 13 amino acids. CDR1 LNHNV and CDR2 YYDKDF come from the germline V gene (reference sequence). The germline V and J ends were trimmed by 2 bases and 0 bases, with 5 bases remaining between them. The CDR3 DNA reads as TGTGCCACCAGCAGATTTAGCTCCTACGAGCAGTACGTC. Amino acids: CATSRFSSYEQYV.

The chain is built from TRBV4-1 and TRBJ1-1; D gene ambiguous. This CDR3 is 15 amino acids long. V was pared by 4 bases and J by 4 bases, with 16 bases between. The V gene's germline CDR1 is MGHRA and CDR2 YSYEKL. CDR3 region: CASSRGKEGTTEAFF. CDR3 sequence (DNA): TGCGCCAGCAGCCGCGGTAAGGAGGGCACCACTGAAGCTTTCTTT.

CDR3 in DNA: TGTGCCAGCAGTTACTCAAGGGAGGGGACCTACGAGCAGTACTTC. This encodes CASSYSREGTYEQYF. The V gene is TRBV6-5, the J gene TRBJ2-7; 7 bases align to TRBD2. The germline V gene encodes CDR1 MNHEY and CDR2 SVGAGI. This CDR3 is 15 amino acids long. Unmatched junction bases numbered 4, after V lost 0 bases and J lost 2 bases.

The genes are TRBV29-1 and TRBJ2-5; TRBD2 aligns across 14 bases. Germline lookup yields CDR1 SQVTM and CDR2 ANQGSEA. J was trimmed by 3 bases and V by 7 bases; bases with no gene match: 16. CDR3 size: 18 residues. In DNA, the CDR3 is TGCAGCGCTCCGGGACTAGCGGGAGTTTCCCCCTTCAAAGAGACCCAGTACTTC. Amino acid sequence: CSAPGLAGVSPFKETQYF.

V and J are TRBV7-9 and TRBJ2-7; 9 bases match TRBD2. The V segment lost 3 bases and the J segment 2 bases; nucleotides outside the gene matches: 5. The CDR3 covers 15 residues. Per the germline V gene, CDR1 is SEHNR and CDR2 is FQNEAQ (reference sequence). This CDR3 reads CASSFSGGPAYEQYF. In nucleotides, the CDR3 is TGTGCCAGCAGCTTCAGCGGGGGGCCCGCCTACGAGCAGTACTTC.

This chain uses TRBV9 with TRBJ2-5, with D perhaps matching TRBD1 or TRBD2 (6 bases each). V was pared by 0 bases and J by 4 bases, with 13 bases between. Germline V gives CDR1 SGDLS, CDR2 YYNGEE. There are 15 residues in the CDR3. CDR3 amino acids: CASSVGGAFGETQYF. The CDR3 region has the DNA TGTGCCAGCAGCGTAGGGGGGGCCTTTGGAGAGACCCAGTACTTC.

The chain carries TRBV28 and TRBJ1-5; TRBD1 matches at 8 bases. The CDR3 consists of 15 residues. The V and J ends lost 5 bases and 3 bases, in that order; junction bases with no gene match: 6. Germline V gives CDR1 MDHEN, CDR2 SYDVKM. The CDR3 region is CASSILRGHNQPQHF. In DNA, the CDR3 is TGTGCCAGCAGTATACTCAGGGGGCACAATCAGCCCCAGCATTTT.

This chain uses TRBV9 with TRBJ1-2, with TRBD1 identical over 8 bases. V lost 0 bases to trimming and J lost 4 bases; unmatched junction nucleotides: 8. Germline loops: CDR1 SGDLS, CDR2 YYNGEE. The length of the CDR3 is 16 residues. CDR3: CASSVAKDRVFYGYTF. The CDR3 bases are TGTGCCAGCAGCGTAGCTAAGGACAGGGTCTTCTATGGCTACACCTTC.

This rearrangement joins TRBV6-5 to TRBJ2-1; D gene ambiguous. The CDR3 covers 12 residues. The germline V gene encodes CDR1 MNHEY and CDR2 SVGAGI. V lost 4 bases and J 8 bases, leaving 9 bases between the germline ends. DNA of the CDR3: TGTGCCAGCAGTTCATCGGGTGATGAGCAGTTCTTC. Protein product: CASSSSGDEQFF.

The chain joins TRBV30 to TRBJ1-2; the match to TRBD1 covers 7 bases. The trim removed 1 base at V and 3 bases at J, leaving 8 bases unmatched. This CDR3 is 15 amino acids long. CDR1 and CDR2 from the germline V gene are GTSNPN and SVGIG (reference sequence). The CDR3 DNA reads TGTGCCTGGAGTGGACGGCTCAGGGGGGACTATGGCTACACCTTC. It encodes CAWSGRLRGDYGYTF.

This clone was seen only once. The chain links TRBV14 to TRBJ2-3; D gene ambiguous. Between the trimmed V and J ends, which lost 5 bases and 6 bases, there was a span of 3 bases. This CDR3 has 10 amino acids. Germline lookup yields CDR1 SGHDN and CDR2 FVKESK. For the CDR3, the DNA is TGTGCCAGCAGCGGGGATACGCAGTATTTT. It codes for CASSGDTQYF.

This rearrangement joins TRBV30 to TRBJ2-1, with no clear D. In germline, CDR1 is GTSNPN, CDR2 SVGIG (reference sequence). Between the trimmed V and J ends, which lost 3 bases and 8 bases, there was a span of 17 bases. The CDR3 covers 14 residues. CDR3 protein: CAWRDLVIGDEQFF. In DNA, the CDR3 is TGTGCCTGGAGGGATCTGGTAATAGGCGATGAGCAGTTCTTC.

CDR3 protein: CASSSQGRGTEAFF. The CDR3 nucleotides are TGTGCCAGCAGTTCACAGGGGCGGGGCACTGAAGCTTTCTTT. V is TRBV6-5 and J is TRBJ1-1; 7 bases are a match to TRBD1. This CDR3 contains 14 residues. V dropped 4 bases and J dropped 4; count of bases not matched to a gene: 6. Germline assignment: CDR1 MNHEY and CDR2 SVGAGI.

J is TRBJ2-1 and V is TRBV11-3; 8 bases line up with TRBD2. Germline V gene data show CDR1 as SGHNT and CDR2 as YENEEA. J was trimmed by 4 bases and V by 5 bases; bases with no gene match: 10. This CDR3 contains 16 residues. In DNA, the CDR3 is TGTGCCAGCAGCACATGGACTAGCCCGGAGTACAATGAGCAGTTCTTC. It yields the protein CASSTWTSPEYNEQFF.